This T cell receptor (beta chain) was profiled in a study of technical replicates of blood from several donors. Germline loops: CDR1 MDHEN, CDR2 SYDVKM. Trimming removed 3 bases at V and 4 bases at J, with 18 bases between. CDR3 length: 16 residues. Using immunoSEQ multiplex PCR, the repertoire was profiled, and TCRdb retains in-frame clones only, with some absent. The table has 10,000 to 15,000 clones, about 76% seen once; the top ten hold roughly an eighth. The sample consisted of PBMCs. This receptor was taken from a human donor in good health. This sequence joins TRBV28 and TRBJ2-5; D is perhaps TRBD1 (5 bases). The DNA of the CDR3 is TGTGCCAGCAGTTTCCTAGGACAAACTTGGGGAGAGACCCAGTACTTC. The encoded protein is CASSFLGQTWGETQYF.